These 9 T cell receptor beta chains came from one sample sequenced in a study of cytotoxic CD8 clonotypes in ibrutinib-treated CLL. Sequencing was performed with immunoSEQ multiplex PCR; in TCRdb, only in-frame clones are kept and a portion is missing. There are about 56,000 clones in the sample; 56% occur only once, and over 20% lies in the top ten. The specimen was PBMCs, collected after 24 months of ibrutinib treatment. The source is a human donor with chronic lymphocytic leukemia.

This clone has just a few counts. This chain uses TRBV7-2 with TRBJ2-3; D uncertain. There are 15 residues in the CDR3. The germline V gene has CDR1 SGHTA and CDR2 FQGNSA. The V and J ends lost 5 bases and 6 bases respectively, with 18 bases between them. The DNA for the CDR3 is TGTGCCAGCAGCATCTTCGGTTCCCCCGGGGATACGCAGTATTTT. This encodes CASSIFGSPGDTQYF.

The chain employs TRBV11-2 and TRBJ2-5; D possibly corresponds to TRBD1 (6 bases). The CDR3 is 16 amino acids. CDR1 is SGHAT, CDR2 FQNNGV, per germline. Trimming removed 0 bases at V and 5 bases at J, with 16 bases between. The CDR3 spells CASSLDLQGSRETQYF. As DNA, the CDR3 is TGTGCCAGCAGCTTAGACCTACAGGGATCAAGGGAGACCCAGTACTTC. The entire variable domain, with the rest obtained from reference TRBV11-2 and TRBJ2-5, is as follows: EAGVAQSPRYKIIEKRQSVAFWCNPISGHATLYWYQQILGQGPKLLIQFQNNGVVDDSQLPKDRFSAERLKGVDSTLKIQPAKLEDSAVYLCASSLDLQGSRETQYFGPGTRLLVL.

This clone appeared once. This rearrangement joins TRBV7-9 to TRBJ1-6, with D unresolved. Germline lookup yields CDR1 SEHNR and CDR2 FQNEAQ (reference sequence). V was trimmed by 2 bases and J by 2 bases, leaving 1 base between them. CDR3 length: 13 residues. CDR3 in amino acids: CASSLTYNSPLHF. In DNA, the CDR3 is TGTGCCAGCAGCTTAACCTATAATTCACCCCTCCACTTT.

CDR3 loop: CASSYHRLGGEAFF. Here the CDR3 DNA reads TGTGCCAGCAGTTACCACCGCTTGGGCGGAGAAGCTTTCTTT. The rearrangement uses TRBV6-5 and TRBJ1-1; D gene uncertain. Germline V gene sequence: CDR1 MNHEY, CDR2 SVGAGI. V lost 2 bases to trimming and J lost 8 bases, with 15 bases between them. CDR3 length equals 14 residues.

This clone has just a few counts. In the same sample, other DNA sequences code for this CDR3. The CDR3 nucleotides are TGTGCCAGCAGTTACTCAAGGAACACTGAAGCTTTCTTT. Protein product: CASSYSRNTEAFF. The V and J genes are TRBV6-5 and TRBJ1-1; D call uncertain. Germline V gene sequence: CDR1 MNHEY, CDR2 SVGAGI. This CDR3 comprises 13 residues. Trimming removed 0 bases at V and 1 base at J, with 3 bases between.

This chain connects TRBV28 to TRBJ2-7, with 7 bases that match TRBD1. Germline assignment: CDR1 MDHEN and CDR2 SYDVKM. This CDR3 has 13 amino acids. Trimming cost V 6 bases and J 4 bases; bases outside gene matches: 6. The CDR3, as DNA: TGTGCCAGCAGGACGACAGGGATTTACGAGCAGTACTTC. Protein sequence: CASRTTGIYEQYF.

This clone was detected a few times. V and J are TRBV9 and TRBJ2-1; 7 nucleotides agree with TRBD1. Germline trimming cut 0 bases from V and 13 bases from J; bases unmatched to any gene: 10. CDR1 SGDLS and CDR2 YYNGEE come from the germline V gene. CDR3 length: 14 amino acids. CDR3 nucleotides: TGTGCCAGCAGCGTAGTGGACGCAGGGGGAAGCCAGTTCTTC. Its protein is CASSVVDAGGSQFF.

This clone has just a few counts. This chain uses TRBV6-4 with TRBJ1-6; a weak D match, TRBD1 (5 bases). Trimming removed 7 bases at V and 7 bases at J, with 14 bases between. The CDR3 runs 14 residues. Germline CDR1 and CDR2: MRHNA and SNTAGT. The CDR3 nucleotides are TGTGCCAGCAAGGAAGGGGCGTCGAATTCACCCCTCCACTTT. It codes for CASKEGASNSPLHF.

The rearrangement uses TRBV5-1 and TRBJ2-3; 13 bases are a match to TRBD2. Losses at the gene ends were 0 bases for V and 0 bases for J; bases not matched to a gene: 4. CDR1 is SGHRS and CDR2 is YFSETQ in the germline V gene. CDR3 length: 18 amino acids. For the CDR3, the DNA is TGCGCCAGCAGCTTGGGGGTACTAGCGGGAGGGAGCACAGATACGCAGTATTTT. This sequence encodes CASSLGVLAGGSTDTQYF.